What follows are 17 T cell receptor beta chains derived from one specimen sequenced in a study of T cell repertoires in cytomegalovirus infection. From the reads, TCRdb called clonotypes with MiXCR, one entry per CDR3 protein. The sample gives hundreds of thousands of distinct CDR3 sequences, over 9% of which show up once; roughly 10% is in the top ten. Sample: PBMCs. The source is a human donor in good health (CMV status not recorded). Some clones in this sample may be carry-over from other donors' samples.

This clonotype showed up many times. This chain joins TRBV7-3 and TRBJ2-1, with 8 bases aligning to TRBD2. The V gene's germline CDR1 is SGHTA and CDR2 FQGTGA. This CDR3 has 14 amino acids. The V gene end was trimmed by 2 bases and the J gene end by 9 bases; junction bases not matched to a gene: 6. The chain's CDR3 is CASSLAGLEAEQFF. As DNA, the CDR3 is TGTGCCAGCAGCTTAGCGGGACTAGAGGCTGAGCAGTTCTTC.

The rearrangement uses TRBV4-2 and TRBJ2-4, with 8 bases identical to TRBD1. V lost 1 base, J lost 11 bases, and 10 bases stayed unmatched. The CDR3 is made up of 15 amino acids. Germline CDR1 and CDR2: LGHNA and YNFKEQ. CDR3 sequence reads: CASSQVGQAQGVQYF. CDR3 sequence (DNA): TGTGCCAGCAGCCAAGTGGGACAGGCGCAGGGGGTTCAGTACTTC.

This clonotype was counted ten times or more. The V call is TRBV7-9, the J call TRBJ2-7; D not certain. This CDR3 contains 15 residues. In germline, CDR1 is SEHNR, CDR2 FQNEAQ (reference sequence). Deletions cut 2 bases from V and 3 bases from J, with 14 bases between. In nucleotides, the CDR3 is TGTGCCAGCAGCTTATTGGTAGGGCCTGGCTACGAGCAGTACTTC. Residues: CASSLLVGPGYEQYF.

There are a few counts of this clonotype. The V call is TRBV6-6, the J call TRBJ2-1; weak D call: TRBD2 (7 bases). Per the germline V gene, CDR1 is MNHNY and CDR2 is SVGAGI (reference sequence). The germline V and J ends were trimmed by 5 bases and 8 bases, with 19 bases remaining between them. CDR3 length: 15 residues. The CDR3 sequence is CASSPPRGGQHEQFF. The DNA for the CDR3 is TGTGCCAGCAGTCCTCCGAGGGGGGGCCAGCATGAGCAGTTCTTC.

This clonotype has ten or more counts. This chain connects TRBV7-6 to TRBJ2-7; 7 bases map to TRBD2. Germline V CDR1 and CDR2: SGHVS, FNYEAQ. V gave up 5 bases and J gave up 0 bases; unmatched junction bases: 10. The CDR3 loop spans 16 amino acids. In DNA form, the CDR3 reads TGTGCCAGCAGCGCCCGACTAGCCGATAGCTCCTACGAGCAGTACTTC. Amino acids: CASSARLADSSYEQYF.

This clonotype has ten or more counts. The rearrangement joins TRBV7-2 to TRBJ2-1; TRBD2 matches at 7 bases. Germline CDR1 is SGHTA and CDR2 is FQGNSA. The CDR3 length is 15 residues. V was clipped by 1 base and J by 2 bases; unmatched bases: 2. The CDR3 bases are TGTGCCAGCAGCTTAGGCCTAGCGGCCTACAATGAGCAGTTCTTC. Its protein is CASSLGLAAYNEQFF.

This clonotype has a count of ten or more. J is TRBJ1-2 and V is TRBV4-2; D is ambiguous. CDR3 length: 17 residues. The ends were cut back, 4 bases at V and 2 bases at J, with 20 bases in the middle. The germline CDR1 and CDR2 sequences are LGHNA and YNFKEQ. The DNA for the CDR3 is TGTGCCAGCAGCCCCCGGAGCGTCCACACTGGGAACTATGGCTACACCTTC. It specifies CASSPRSVHTGNYGYTF.

This clonotype was counted at least ten times. The chain is built from TRBV10-3 and TRBJ1-5, with TRBD1 matching 7 bases. V lost 2 bases to trimming and J lost 6 bases; unmatched junction nucleotides: 16. The germline V gene encodes CDR1 ENHRY and CDR2 SYGVKD. CDR3 length: 18 amino acids. The CDR3: CAISEQGGTRRSGQPQHF. DNA of the CDR3: TGTGCCATCAGTGAGCAAGGGGGCACCCGGCGATCTGGTCAGCCCCAGCATTTT.

This clonotype occurred many times. The rearrangement joins TRBV28 to TRBJ1-2; D is possibly TRBD1 (6 bases). Trimming took 6 bases from V and 0 from J, leaving 14 bases between them. The CDR3 extends over 15 amino acids. Germline V gives CDR1 MDHEN, CDR2 SYDVKM. CDR3 bases: TGTGCCAGCAGACCTCAGGGACAAACTAACTATGGCTACACCTTC. Its protein is CASRPQGQTNYGYTF.

As for this clonotype: One end of the junction fails to match germline, which may point to a read error. The chain recombines TRBV3-1 with TRBJ1-3, with 9 nucleotides matching TRBD1. CDR3 size: 18 residues. Germline lookup yields CDR1 LGHDT and CDR2 YNNKEL (reference sequence). This chain's CDR3 is CARSQGQGKILFGNTIYF. The CDR3, as DNA: TGTGCCAGGAGCCAAGGACAGGGGAAGATCCTGTTCGGAAACACCATATATTTT.

This clonotype came up a few times. The chain couples TRBV28 to TRBJ1-4; 7 bases are shared with TRBD1. This CDR3 spans 13 amino acids. V shed 9 bases, J shed 3 bases, and the junction held 4 bases outside the gene matches. Per germline, CDR1 MDHEN and CDR2 SYDVKM. DNA of the CDR3: TGTGCCAGTAGGACAGGAGCTAATGAAAAACTGTTTTTT. Translating gives CASRTGANEKLFF.

The rearrangement uses TRBV19 and TRBJ1-2, with D maybe TRBD1 (5 bases). This CDR3 is 13 amino acids long. The germline V gene has CDR1 LNHDA and CDR2 SQIVND (reference sequence). V was trimmed by 7 bases and J by 4 bases, leaving 13 bases between them. The CDR3 protein is CASMPRGVYGYTF. CDR3 bases: TGTGCCAGTATGCCCCGGGGGGTCTATGGCTACACCTTC.

This clonotype has ten or more counts. The chain employs TRBV19 and TRBJ2-6; D may be TRBD2 (5 bases). This CDR3 spans 18 amino acids. Germline V gives CDR1 LNHDA, CDR2 SQIVND (reference sequence). Trimming cost V 8 bases and J 0 bases, with 20 bases left between them. CDR3 region: CASSPYGGLPSGANVLTF. The CDR3 coding sequence is TGTGCCAGTTCCCCTTACGGCGGGTTACCCTCTGGGGCCAACGTCCTGACTTTC. Together with reference TRBV19 and TRBJ2-6, the CDR3 gives the full variable domain: DGGITQSPKYLFRKEGQNVTLSCEQNLNHDAMYWYRQDPGQGLRLIYYSQIVNDFQKGDIAEGYSVSREKKESFPLTVTSAQKNPTAFYLCASSPYGGLPSGANVLTFGAGSRLTVL.

Only a few counts were recorded for this clonotype. V is TRBV5-1 and J is TRBJ1-1; no firm D call. CDR1 is SGHRS and CDR2 is YFSETQ in the germline V gene. V was cut by 4 bases and J by 9 bases, with 16 bases left in between. The CDR3 length is 13 residues. CDR3 loop: CASSRSDGEKAFF. The DNA of the CDR3 is TGCGCCAGCAGCCGGTCGGACGGAGAGAAAGCTTTCTTT.

The chain couples TRBV2 to TRBJ1-1; 7 bases agree with TRBD1. Germline V gene data show CDR1 as SNHLY and CDR2 as FYNNEI. The CDR3 is made up of 15 amino acids. Losses at the gene ends were 3 bases for V and 3 bases for J; bases not matched to a gene: 7. As DNA, the CDR3 is TGTGCCAGCAGTGAGAGACAGGGAGGGGACACTGAAGCTTTCTTT. Protein sequence: CASSERQGGDTEAFF.

This clonotype appeared many times. The gene calls are TRBV7-6 and TRBJ2-1; D uncertain. The germline V and J ends were trimmed by 4 bases and 6 bases, with 7 bases remaining between them. The CDR3 totals 12 residues. Germline loops: CDR1 SGHVS, CDR2 FNYEAQ. The DNA for the CDR3 is TGTGCCAGCAGCTCTAGGTCCAATGAGCAGTTCTTC. Its translation is CASSSRSNEQFF.

At least ten counts were recorded for this clonotype. This sequence joins TRBV18 and TRBJ2-2, with 8 bases lining up with TRBD2. The CDR3 contains 13 residues. Germline loops: CDR1 KGHSH, CDR2 LQKENI. V shed 2 bases and J 7 bases; nucleotides not matched to a gene: 0. This chain's CDR3 is CASSPGTSGELFF. The CDR3 DNA reads as TGTGCCAGCTCACCAGGGACTAGCGGGGAGCTGTTTTTT.